This T cell receptor (beta chain) was captured by sequencing in a study of T cells in localized non-small cell lung cancer. The table came from immunoSEQ multiplex PCR; TCRdb's copy has only in-frame clones and leaves some out. In the table there are tens of thousands of clones, 85% to 90% of which are singletons. Germline trimming cut 4 bases from V and 1 base from J; bases unmatched to any gene: 9. The CDR3 totals 16 residues. Germline CDR1 reads SGHRS; CDR2 reads YFSETQ. Overall study findings and caveats: Uninvolved adjacent lung had more T cell clonality than any other tissue, topping tumor. Longer overall survival was linked to higher blood T cell density. Adjacent lung held a median roughly 60 of the top 100 tumor clones. Since sequencing was restricted to only one region of the tumor, intratumor heterogeneity remains a possibility.

Details on this clone: Its specificity is unknown.

This specimen consisted of peripheral blood, obtained before any cancer treatment. The receptor's source is a woman aged 35 to 70 with stage I lung adenocarcinoma. The V gene is TRBV5-1, the J gene TRBJ2-3; 7 positions match TRBD2. This CDR3 is CASSPRLAGGTDTQYF. DNA for the CDR3: TGCGCCAGCAGCCCCCGACTGGCGGGGGGCACAGATACGCAGTATTTT.